The entry below describes one T cell receptor (beta chain). The target antigen is unknown. This sample was included in a study of T cell responses to AZD1222 COVID-19 vaccine. Assay used: immunoSEQ multiplex PCR; TCRdb lists only in-frame clones, some missing. Altogether about 110,000 clones are present, roughly 90% being singletons, with the ten largest covering less than 4.5%. Study results and caveats: The donor cohort was predominantly white British with a female majority, and clonal diversity may have been underestimated.

Germline CDR1 is MDHEN and CDR2 is SYDVKM. CDR3 size: 16 residues. V lost 7 bases and J 1 base, leaving 17 bases between the germline ends. The V call is TRBV28, the J call TRBJ1-5; the D is unclear. The sample was peripheral blood, taken on day 0 of AZD1222 vaccination. This TCR was sampled from an adult in good health. The CDR3: CASTRSRSGSNQPQHF. DNA of the CDR3: TGTGCCAGCACCAGATCGAGAAGCGGGAGCAATCAGCCCCAGCATTTT. The full variable domain, completed using reference TRBV28 and TRBJ1-5, is DVKVTQSSRYLVKRTGEKVFLECVQDMDHENMFWYRQDPGLGLRLIYFSYDVKMKEKGDIPEGYSVSREKKERFSLILESASTNQTSMYLCASTRSRSGSNQPQHFGDGTRLSIL.